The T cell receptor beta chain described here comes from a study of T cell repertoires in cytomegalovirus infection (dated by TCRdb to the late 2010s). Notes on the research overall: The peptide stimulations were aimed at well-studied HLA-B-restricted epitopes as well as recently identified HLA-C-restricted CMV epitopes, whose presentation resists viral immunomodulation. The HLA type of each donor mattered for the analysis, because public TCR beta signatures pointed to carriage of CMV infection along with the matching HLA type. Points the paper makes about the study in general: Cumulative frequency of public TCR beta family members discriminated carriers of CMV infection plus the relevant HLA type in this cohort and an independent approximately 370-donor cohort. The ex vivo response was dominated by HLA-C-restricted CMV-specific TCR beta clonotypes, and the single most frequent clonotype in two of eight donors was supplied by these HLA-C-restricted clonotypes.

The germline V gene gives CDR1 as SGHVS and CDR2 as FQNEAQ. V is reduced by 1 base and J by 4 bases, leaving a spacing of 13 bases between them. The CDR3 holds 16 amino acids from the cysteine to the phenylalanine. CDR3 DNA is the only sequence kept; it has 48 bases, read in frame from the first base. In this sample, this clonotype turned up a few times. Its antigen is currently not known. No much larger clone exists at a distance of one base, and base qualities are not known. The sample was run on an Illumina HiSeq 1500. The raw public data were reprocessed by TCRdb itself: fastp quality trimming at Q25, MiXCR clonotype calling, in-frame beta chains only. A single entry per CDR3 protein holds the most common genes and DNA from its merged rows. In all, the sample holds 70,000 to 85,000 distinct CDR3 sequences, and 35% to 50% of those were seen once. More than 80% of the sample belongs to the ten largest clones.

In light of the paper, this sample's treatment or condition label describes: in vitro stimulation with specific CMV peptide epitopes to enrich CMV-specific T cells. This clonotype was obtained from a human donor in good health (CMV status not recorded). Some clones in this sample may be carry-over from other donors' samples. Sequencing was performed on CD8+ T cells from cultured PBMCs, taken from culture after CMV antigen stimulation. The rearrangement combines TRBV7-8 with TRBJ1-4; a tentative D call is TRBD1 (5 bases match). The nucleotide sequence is TGTGCCAGCAGCTTAGGGGACGGCGATTATAATGAAAAACTGTTTTTT. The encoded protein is CASSLGDGDYNEKLFF.